The following is a T cell receptor (beta chain) sequence with its context. Those enrolled, adults aged about 18 to 89 years, came from fewer than 25 US areas. Cohort assignment relied on participant-reported clinical history. The authors' processing: How many nucleated cells were present was estimated from reference gene primer amplification. Repertoires were generated with immunoSEQ multiplex PCR, while TCRdb's copy carries only in-frame clones and drops some. D and trimming were read from the DNA, whereas the V and J calls and clone size are those reported in that table. The sample has about 210,000 clones, roughly 79% seen once. This sample is part of a study of blood T cell repertoires in COVID-19. Study overall: Material from acute and convalescent COVID-19 was sourced from the United States, Italy and Spain.

Unmatched junction bases numbered 2, after V lost 3 bases and J lost 3 bases. The germline V gene encodes CDR1 SGHTA and CDR2 FQGNSA. The CDR3 extends over 16 amino acids. What was sequenced was PBMCs or T cells enriched from blood (not recorded which). The chain employs TRBV7-2 and TRBJ2-3; 14 bases fit TRBD2. This clonotype was obtained from a woman in her forties or fifties with acute COVID-19. The DNA of the CDR3 is TGTGCCAGCAGCTTCGGGACTAGCGGGGGAACAGATACGCAGTATTTT. This codes for CASSFGTSGGTDTQYF.